These 27 T cell receptor beta chains came from one sample sequenced in a study of T cells in localized non-small cell lung cancer. TCRdb's copy holds only in-frame clones and misses some; the assay was immunoSEQ multiplex PCR. The table lists 50,000 to 60,000 clones, around 87% of them singletons. Sequenced here: PBMCs, sampled before any cancer treatment. Receptors were obtained from a female donor with stage II lung adenocarcinoma.

This clone was counted a single time. The chain is built from TRBV11-1 and TRBJ1-2; 7 bases map to TRBD1. J was trimmed by 1 base and V by 6 bases; bases with no gene match: 8. CDR1 and CDR2 (germline): SGHAT, FQDESV (reference sequence). This CDR3 contains 15 residues. CDR3 nucleotide sequence: TGTGCCAGCAGATCCCGGACAGGAAGTAACTATGGCTACACCTTC. Translation gives CASRSRTGSNYGYTF.

This chain uses TRBV7-7 with TRBJ2-3, with 10 bases identical to TRBD1. Unmatched junction bases numbered 5, after V lost 5 bases and J lost 6 bases. This CDR3 has 14 residues. Germline CDR1 SSHAT, CDR2 FNYEAQ (reference sequence). The CDR3 sequence: CASSQTGGRDTQYF. In nucleotides, the CDR3 is TGTGCCAGCAGCCAGACAGGGGGCCGCGATACGCAGTATTTT. The variable domain in full, with the rest retrieved from reference TRBV7-7 and TRBJ2-3, is GAGVSQSPRYKVTKRGQDVTLRCDPISSHATLYWYQQALGQGPEFLTYFNYEAQPDKSGLPSDRFSAERPEGSISTLTIQRTEQRDSAMYRCASSQTGGRDTQYFGPGTRLTVL.

The chain employs TRBV7-8 and TRBJ2-3, with D unresolved. This CDR3 is built from 13 residues. Germline-derived CDR1 and CDR2 are SGHVS and FQNEAQ. Trimming left V 1 base short and J 4 bases short, with 6 bases between. The CDR3 nucleotides read TGTGCCAGCAGCTTAGATCAGGCAGATACGCAGTATTTT. It encodes CASSLDQADTQYF.

The chain is built from TRBV2 and TRBJ1-1; D is ambiguous. V was pared by 7 bases and J by 5 bases, with 8 bases between. The CDR3 has 11 amino acids. Looked up from germline, CDR1 is SNHLY and CDR2 is FYNNEI. The CDR3 loop is CASKEGTEAFF. CDR3 nucleotide sequence: TGTGCCAGCAAGGAGGGTACTGAAGCTTTCTTT.

CDR3 residues: CARSSGLNTGELFF. The DNA of the CDR3 is TGTGCCAGAAGCAGCGGATTGAACACCGGGGAGCTGTTTTTT. The chain combines TRBV5-3 with TRBJ2-2, with D maybe TRBD2 (5 bases). TRBV5-3 is flagged as an ORF with uncertain function. Trimming removed 4 bases from V and 1 base from J, with 8 bases in between. This CDR3 contains 14 residues.

This clone is deemed medium-sized. The V call is TRBV9, the J call TRBJ2-6; D remains unclear. Germline values: CDR1 SGDLS, CDR2 YYNGEE. The CDR3 extends over 14 amino acids. V was trimmed by 3 bases and J by 0 bases, leaving 4 bases between them. The CDR3 DNA is TGTGCCAGCAGCGGTATCTCTGGGGCCAACGTCCTGACTTTC. Translation gives CASSGISGANVLTF.

The chain joins TRBV11-1 to TRBJ1-6, with unresolved D. The germline V gene encodes CDR1 SGHAT and CDR2 FQDESV (reference sequence). This CDR3 is built from 13 residues. V lost 5 bases to trimming and J lost 10 bases, with 12 bases between them. The CDR3: CASSRKGGSPLHF. DNA of the CDR3: TGTGCCAGCAGCCGAAAGGGAGGCTCACCCCTCCACTTT.

The rearrangement links TRBV25-1 to TRBJ1-6; no reliable D call. V was shortened by 3 bases and J by 6 bases, with 9 bases between the two germline ends. The CDR3 length is 14 residues. Germline V gene data show CDR1 as MGHDK and CDR2 as SYGVNS. CDR3 in DNA: TGTGCCAGCAGTGACCGGGGAACTAATTCACCCCTCCACTTT. Protein product: CASSDRGTNSPLHF.

This rearrangement joins TRBV7-9 to TRBJ1-1, with no clear D. The germline V gene has CDR1 SEHNR and CDR2 FQNEAQ (reference sequence). V was pared by 3 bases and J by 0 bases, with 2 bases between. The CDR3 has 12 residues. CDR3 in amino acids: CASSFMNTEAFF. CDR3 sequence (DNA): TGTGCCAGCAGCTTTATGAACACTGAAGCTTTCTTT.

The V call is TRBV5-4, the J call TRBJ2-3; D not resolved. Germline CDR1 is SGHNT and CDR2 is YYREEE (reference sequence). V lost 1 base to trimming and J lost 3 bases, with 3 bases between them. The CDR3 is 12 amino acids. CDR3 residues: CASSLRTDTQYF. The DNA of the CDR3 is TGTGCCAGCAGCTTGAGGACAGATACGCAGTATTTT. The full variable domain, in which reference TRBV5-4 and TRBJ2-3 provide the parts outside the CDR3, is ETGVTQSPTHLIKTRGQQVTLRCSSQSGHNTVSWYQQALGQGPQFIFQYYREEENGRGNFPPRFSGLQFPNYSSELNVNALELDDSALYLCASSLRTDTQYFGPGTRLTVL.

This clone has only a few counts. J is TRBJ1-1 and V is TRBV6-1, with unresolved D. CDR1 is MNHNS and CDR2 is SASEGT in the germline V gene. Trimming removed 0 bases at V and 6 bases at J, with 2 bases between. This CDR3 is 11 amino acids long. CDR3 sequence: CASSEASEAFF. For the CDR3, the DNA is TGTGCCAGCAGTGAAGCGTCTGAAGCTTTCTTT.

This chain connects TRBV29-1 to TRBJ2-7; TRBD2 matches at 14 bases. V lost 8 bases, J lost 6 bases, and 6 bases stayed unmatched. There are 13 residues in the CDR3. CDR1 and CDR2 from the germline V gene are SQVTM and ANQGSEA. CDR3 DNA sequence: TGCAGCACTGGACTAGCGGGGGGACTCGAGCAGTACTTC. Translating gives CSTGLAGGLEQYF.

This clone has just one count. The V call is TRBV6-1, the J call TRBJ2-7; unclear D gene. V dropped 8 bases and J dropped 6 bases, with 11 bases sitting between them. The CDR3 loop spans 11 amino acids. Germline V gene lookup returns CDR1 MNHNS and CDR2 SASEGT. The CDR3 nucleotides read TGTGCCAGCTCCTCCACCCGCGAGCAGTACTTC. Protein sequence: CASSSTREQYF.

This chain's CDR3 is CASSMNRGGELFF. Written as DNA, the CDR3 is TGTGCCAGTAGTATGAACAGAGGCGGAGAGCTGTTTTTT. The chain employs TRBV19 and TRBJ2-2; D ambiguous. V was clipped by 3 bases and J by 11 bases, with 13 bases between them. The CDR3 runs to 13 residues. The germline CDR1 and CDR2 sequences are LNHDA and SQIVND (reference sequence). The variable domain in full, with the rest retrieved from reference TRBV19 and TRBJ2-2, is DGGITQSPKYLFRKEGQNVTLSCEQNLNHDAMYWYRQDPGQGLRLIYYSQIVNDFQKGDIAEGYSVSREKKESFPLTVTSAQKNPTAFYLCASSMNRGGELFFGEGSRLTVL.

The rearrangement joins TRBV7-9 to TRBJ1-2; 8 bases map to TRBD1. V shed 6 bases and J 6 bases; nucleotides not matched to a gene: 9. The CDR3 is 14 amino acids. The germline V gene encodes CDR1 SEHNR and CDR2 FQNEAQ (reference sequence). CDR3 coding DNA: TGTGCCAGCAGTTCGCCGGGACAGGTGGATGGCTACACCTTC. Translation: CASSSPGQVDGYTF.

The V gene is TRBV6-5, the J gene TRBJ2-7; no clear D. This CDR3 contains 13 residues. The V gene's germline CDR1 is MNHEY and CDR2 SVGAGI. Trimming took off 0 bases at V and 7 bases at J, with 10 bases between the two ends. CDR3 nucleotide sequence: TGTGCCAGCAGTTACTCGACCCGCGAGGAGCAGTACTTC. Translated: CASSYSTREEQYF.

The table lists this clone with a count of one. The J gene is TRBJ1-6, the V gene TRBV6-6, with D perhaps TRBD1 (5 bases). Trimming shortened V by 5 bases and J by 7 bases, and 15 bases separated the two germline ends. In germline, CDR1 is MNHNY, CDR2 SVGAGI (reference sequence). This CDR3 spans 15 amino acids. CDR3 sequence (DNA): TGTGCCAGCAGTAGCCTCGGGACTGAGAATTCACCCCTCCACTTT. Translation gives CASSSLGTENSPLHF.

This chain uses TRBV18 with TRBJ1-1; possible D gene TRBD1, 5 bases. The length of the CDR3 is 15 residues. The V end lost 1 base, the J end lost 3 bases, and 12 bases lay between the germline ends. Germline V gene data show CDR1 as KGHSH and CDR2 as LQKENI. The DNA of the CDR3 is TGTGCCAGCTCACCACTACCGATAGGGGACACTGAAGCTTTCTTT. Translating gives CASSPLPIGDTEAFF.

The table lists this clone with a few counts. V usage is TRBV4-1 and J usage is TRBJ2-5, with TRBD2 as a possible D gene (6 bases). Germline lookup yields CDR1 MGHRA and CDR2 YSYEKL. Trimming removed 0 bases from V and 3 bases from J, with 14 bases in between. This CDR3 region has 16 residues. CDR3 loop: CASSQEGGLGKETQYF. The CDR3 DNA reads as TGCGCCAGCAGCCAAGAGGGGGGTTTAGGGAAAGAGACCCAGTACTTC.

The chain carries TRBV6-5 and TRBJ2-3; TRBD1 agrees at 11 bases. The CDR3 spans 14 residues. The germline V gene has CDR1 MNHEY and CDR2 SVGAGI. V lost 5 bases and J lost 4; bases outside the gene matches: 2. CDR3 amino acids: CASSRDRGSDTQYF. CDR3 nucleotide sequence: TGTGCCAGCAGTCGGGACAGGGGGTCAGATACGCAGTATTTT.

The chain couples TRBV29-1 to TRBJ2-7; 7 nucleotides agree with TRBD1. Germline V gene sequence: CDR1 SQVTM, CDR2 ANQGSEA. CDR3 length: 11 residues. The ends lost 6 bases at V and 6 bases at J; junction bases unmatched: 5. CDR3 loop: CSVEDRSEQYF. DNA for the CDR3: TGCAGCGTCGAGGACAGGTCCGAGCAGTACTTC.

The table lists this clone with a few counts. The chain links TRBV5-4 to TRBJ2-5, with TRBD2 matching over 10 bases. The germline V gene encodes CDR1 SGHNT and CDR2 YYREEE (reference sequence). J lost 4 bases, V lost 4 bases, and 10 bases had no gene match. This CDR3 has 16 residues. CDR3 sequence: CASSPTVASGGETQYF. The DNA of the CDR3 is TGTGCCAGCAGCCCAACCGTAGCTAGCGGGGGAGAGACCCAGTACTTC. The full variable domain, its missing parts supplied by reference TRBV5-4 and TRBJ2-5, is ETGVTQSPTHLIKTRGQQVTLRCSSQSGHNTVSWYQQALGQGPQFIFQYYREEENGRGNFPPRFSGLQFPNYSSELNVNALELDDSALYLCASSPTVASGGETQYFGPGTRLLVL.

The rearrangement uses TRBV11-2 and TRBJ1-3; D ambiguous. V shed 5 bases and J shed 4 bases, with 9 bases lying between them. Germline lookup yields CDR1 SGHAT and CDR2 FQNNGV. The CDR3 length is 13 residues. In DNA, the CDR3 is TGTGCCAGCAGCCCACCCCCGGGAAACACCATATATTTT. This translates into CASSPPPGNTIYF. The full variable domain, rest sourced from reference TRBV11-2 and TRBJ1-3, is EAGVAQSPRYKIIEKRQSVAFWCNPISGHATLYWYQQILGQGPKLLIQFQNNGVVDDSQLPKDRFSAERLKGVDSTLKIQPAKLEDSAVYLCASSPPPGNTIYFGEGSWLTVV.

The J gene is TRBJ1-5, the V gene TRBV6-6, with 7 bases matching TRBD1. This CDR3 is built from 16 residues. CDR1 MNHNY and CDR2 SVGAGI come from the germline V gene (reference sequence). The junction had 16 bases not matched to a gene; V was cut back by 4 bases and J by 10 bases. The chain's CDR3 is CASSCEARDSSHPQHF. The CDR3 bases are TGTGCCAGCAGTTGCGAAGCAAGGGACAGCTCCCACCCCCAGCATTTT.

This clone was found once. The rearrangement uses TRBV30 and TRBJ2-7; possibly TRBD1 or TRBD2 for D (5 bases each). Germline values: CDR1 GTSNPN, CDR2 SVGIG (reference sequence). Trimming stripped 1 base from V and 3 bases from J, with 13 bases between. This CDR3 contains 14 residues. The CDR3 region has the DNA TGTGCCTGGAGTGACCGGGACGGTATCTACGAGCAGTACTTC. As protein: CAWSDRDGIYEQYF.

This chain links TRBV4-1 with TRBJ2-7, with D tentatively TRBD2 (6 bases). Per germline, CDR1 MGHRA and CDR2 YSYEKL. V was pared by 5 bases and J by 2 bases, with 13 bases between. This CDR3 has 14 amino acids. CDR3 nucleotide sequence: TGCGCCAGCAGCTTTGGGATAGCGGCCTACGAGCAGTACTTC. This gives the protein CASSFGIAAYEQYF.

This rearrangement joins TRBV2 to TRBJ1-5; no reliable D call. Trimming removed 7 bases at V and 6 bases at J, with 13 bases between. The CDR3 contains 13 residues. CDR1 and CDR2 (germline): SNHLY, FYNNEI. In DNA, the CDR3 is TGTGCCAGCACCGAGGTGGGTAGTCAGCCCCAGCATTTT. It codes for CASTEVGSQPQHF.